This TCR beta chain originates from a study of T cells in localized non-small cell lung cancer. The table came from immunoSEQ multiplex PCR; TCRdb's copy has only in-frame clones and leaves some out. The sample carries 35,000 to 50,000 clones, roughly nine tenths recorded once. The sample consisted of PBMCs, taken before any cancer treatment. This TCR was recovered from a woman between 35 and 75 years old with stage II lung adenocarcinoma.

The CDR3 loop reads CAISERTSGSVDEQFF. CDR3 nucleotides: TGTGCCATCAGTGAGAGGACTAGCGGGAGTGTCGATGAGCAGTTCTTC. The chain is built from TRBV10-3 and TRBJ2-1; 13 bases are a match to TRBD2. Germline-derived CDR1 and CDR2 are ENHRY and SYGVKD. The junction had 6 bases not matched to a gene; V was cut back by 2 bases and J by 8 bases. CDR3 length: 16 residues.